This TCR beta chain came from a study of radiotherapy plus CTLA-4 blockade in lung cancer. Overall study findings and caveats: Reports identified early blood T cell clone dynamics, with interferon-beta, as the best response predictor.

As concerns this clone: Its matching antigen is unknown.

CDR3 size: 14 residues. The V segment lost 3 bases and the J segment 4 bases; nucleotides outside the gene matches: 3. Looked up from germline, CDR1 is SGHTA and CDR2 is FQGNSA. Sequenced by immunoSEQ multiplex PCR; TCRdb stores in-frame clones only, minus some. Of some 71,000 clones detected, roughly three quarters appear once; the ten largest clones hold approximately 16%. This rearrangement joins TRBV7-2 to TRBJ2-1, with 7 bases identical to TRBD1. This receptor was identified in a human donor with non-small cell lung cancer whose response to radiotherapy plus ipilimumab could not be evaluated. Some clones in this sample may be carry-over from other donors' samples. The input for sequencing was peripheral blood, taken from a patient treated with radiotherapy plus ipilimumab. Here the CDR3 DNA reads TGTGCCAGCAGCTTCCGGGACAGTTACAATGAGCAGTTCTTC. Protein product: CASSFRDSYNEQFF. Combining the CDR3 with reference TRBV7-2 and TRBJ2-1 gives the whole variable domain GAGVSQSPSNKVTEKGKDVELRCDPISGHTALYWYRQSLGQGLEFLIYFQGNSAPDKSGLPSDRFSAERTGGSVSTLTIQRTQQEDSAVYLCASSFRDSYNEQFFGPGTRLTVL.